The 3 T cell receptor beta chains below were found in one sample sequenced in a study of T cells in localized non-small cell lung cancer. Some clones are missing from TCRdb's copy, which holds only in-frame ones; the method was immunoSEQ multiplex PCR. The table has tens of thousands of clones, roughly 84% seen once. The input for sequencing was PBMCs, taken before any cancer treatment. Every receptor here comes from a man aged 35 to 70 with stage II lung adenocarcinoma.

V gene TRBV27 combines with J gene TRBJ1-5, with TRBD1 matching over 8 bases. The germline CDR1 and CDR2 sequences are MNHEY and SMNVEV (reference sequence). The CDR3 contains 14 residues. V shed 7 bases, J shed 6 bases, and the junction held 8 bases outside the gene matches. The CDR3 region is CASTAGQGGQPQHF. The CDR3 nucleotides read TGTGCCAGCACCGCTGGACAGGGTGGTCAGCCCCAGCATTTT.

J is TRBJ2-3 and V is TRBV5-7; either TRBD1 or TRBD2 may fit D (7 bases each). TRBV5-7 is assigned to the ORF class and has an uncertain function. V was cut by 0 bases and J by 5 bases, with 10 bases left in between. This CDR3 is built from 14 residues. This chain's CDR3 is CASSLGRGGDTQYF. The CDR3 nucleotides read TGTGCCAGCAGCTTGGGCAGGGGGGGAGATACGCAGTATTTT.

The chain combines TRBV29-1 with TRBJ2-7; the match to TRBD1 covers 8 bases. Germline CDR1 reads SQVTM; CDR2 reads ANQGSEA. V lost 5 bases, J lost 3 bases, and 3 bases stayed unmatched. The CDR3 length is 12 residues. The CDR3 spells CSVTDRVYEQYF. DNA for the CDR3: TGCAGCGTTACGGACAGGGTCTACGAGCAGTACTTC.